This TCR beta chain was profiled in a study of blood T cell repertoires in COVID-19. For the study at large: Whether acute or convalescent, the COVID-19 samples came from the United States, Italy and Spain.

Study processing details: Amplification from reference gene primers served as the basis for estimated nucleated cell counts. Using immunoSEQ multiplex PCR, the repertoire was profiled, and TCRdb retains in-frame clones only, with some absent. D and trimming were read from the DNA, whereas the V and J calls and clone size are those reported in that table. Of under 300,000 clones listed, roughly 80% are singletons. Deletions cut 0 bases from V and 9 bases from J, with 9 bases between. Germline V CDR1 and CDR2: SGHDN, FVKESK. This CDR3 is 13 amino acids long. Specimen: peripheral blood. The sequence derives from a woman aged 18-29 years with acute or convalescent COVID-19. V usage is TRBV14 and J usage is TRBJ2-1, with D hard to call. CDR3 protein: CASSQDSRIEQFF. In DNA, the CDR3 is TGTGCCAGCAGCCAAGACTCGAGAATTGAGCAGTTCTTC.